These 17 T cell receptor beta chains were sequenced from one sample in a study of cytomegalovirus exposure and HLA in healthy donors (dated by TCRdb to about 2017). Libraries were prepared through the immunoSEQ multiplex PCR assay. The multiplex PCR relied on a mix of 60 forward primers for TCR Vbeta segments and 13 reverse primers for TCR Jbeta segments. TCRdb stores this immuneACCESS table with in-frame sequences only. Part of the clones is absent; in the studies checked, under half of the shortfall reflects unresolved V genes, and no reason is known for the rest. Present in this sample are tens of thousands of clones, roughly 80% of which were seen just once. Roughly 1.5% of the sample lies in the top ten. Specimen: PBMCs. Every receptor here comes from a male donor in good health and CMV-seronegative.

J is TRBJ1-1 and V is TRBV29-1; D uncertain. Trimming stripped 1 base from V and 7 bases from J, with 7 bases between. CDR1 is SQVTM and CDR2 is ANQGSEA in the germline V gene. The CDR3 is 11 residues long. CDR3 sequence: CSVEVYGEAFF. CDR3 coding DNA: TGCAGCGTTGAAGTTTACGGTGAAGCTTTCTTT.

V is TRBV4-3 and J is TRBJ2-1; 8 positions match TRBD2. The germline V gene encodes CDR1 LGHNA and CDR2 YSLEER. The CDR3 extends over 16 amino acids. V gave up 0 bases and J gave up 10 bases; unmatched junction bases: 11. CDR3 nucleotides: TGCGCCAGCAGCCAAGAATACTCCGGGGGGGCCGGGGAGCAGTTCTTC. It yields the protein CASSQEYSGGAGEQFF.

V gene TRBV5-6 combines with J gene TRBJ1-1; 7 positions match TRBD1. V lost 4 bases and J lost 0; bases outside the gene matches: 3. This CDR3 comprises 14 residues. Germline CDR1 and CDR2: SGHDT and YYEEEE. The CDR3 nucleotides are TGTGCCAGCAGCACTACAGGGGTGAACACTGAAGCTTTCTTT. This encodes CASSTTGVNTEAFF.

The chain carries TRBV7-2 and TRBJ2-3; D gene ambiguous. V was pared by 3 bases and J by 7 bases, with 8 bases between. CDR1 SGHTA and CDR2 FQGNSA come from the germline V gene. The CDR3 is 12 residues long. The DNA for the CDR3 is TGTGCCAGCAGCTTTGACACCTATACGCAGTATTTT. Protein product: CASSFDTYTQYF.

The chain links TRBV6-5 to TRBJ1-1; a weak D match, TRBD1 (5 bases). Germline V gives CDR1 MNHEY, CDR2 SVGAGI. Trimming cost V 5 bases and J 11 bases, with 18 bases left between them. The CDR3 has 13 amino acids. The CDR3 DNA follows: TGTGCCAGCAGTCGCCAGGGTTTTTCGTCGGCTTTCTTT. This sequence encodes CASSRQGFSSAFF.

V gene TRBV18 combines with J gene TRBJ1-1; D perhaps matches TRBD1 (6 bases). CDR1 and CDR2 from the germline V gene are KGHSH and LQKENI. This CDR3 comprises 14 residues. With 2 bases removed from V and 0 bases from J, the gap between germline ends came to 7 bases. DNA of the CDR3: TGTGCCAGCTCACCAGGACAGATGAACACTGAAGCTTTCTTT. Translation gives CASSPGQMNTEAFF.

The CDR3 loop reads CAWSRTEGAYEKLFF. In nucleotides, the CDR3 is TGTGCCTGGTCCCGGACGGAGGGGGCGTATGAAAAACTGTTTTTT. V usage is TRBV30 and J usage is TRBJ1-4; TRBD1 aligns across 7 bases. Unmatched junction bases numbered 12, after V lost 5 bases and J lost 6 bases. CDR3 length equals 15 residues. CDR1 and CDR2 (germline): GTSNPN, SVGIG (reference sequence).

This rearrangement joins TRBV5-4 to TRBJ2-5; D may be TRBD1 (6 bases). Trimming removed 0 bases at V and 2 bases at J, with 11 bases between. CDR3 length: 15 residues. The germline CDR1 and CDR2 sequences are SGHNT and YYREEE (reference sequence). The CDR3: CASSLARTGQETQYF. The CDR3 DNA reads as TGTGCCAGCAGCTTGGCTCGAACAGGGCAAGAGACCCAGTACTTC.

This rearrangement joins TRBV25-1 to TRBJ1-5, with D uncertain. V lost 3 bases and J 4 bases, leaving 13 bases between the germline ends. The CDR3 runs 15 residues. CDR1 and CDR2 from the germline V gene are MGHDK and SYGVNS. In DNA form, the CDR3 reads TGTGCCAGCAGTGAGGCCCAGGAGGTAAATCAGCCCCAGCATTTT. Amino acid sequence: CASSEAQEVNQPQHF.

The rearrangement uses TRBV7-9 and TRBJ2-1, with D possibly being TRBD2 (6 bases). CDR3 length: 17 amino acids. Looked up from germline, CDR1 is SEHNR and CDR2 is FQNEAQ (reference sequence). The V gene lost 1 base and the J gene lost 2 bases, with 15 bases spanning the gap. The chain's CDR3 is CASSLGISGTPYNEQFF. The CDR3, as DNA: TGTGCCAGCAGCTTAGGAATTAGCGGAACCCCCTACAATGAGCAGTTCTTC.

This chain connects TRBV6-6 to TRBJ1-1; D unresolved. Germline V lookup: CDR1 MNHNY, CDR2 SVGAGI (reference sequence). CDR3 length: 11 residues. Trimming stripped 6 bases from V and 11 bases from J, with 13 bases between. CDR3 amino acids: CASSASGSAFF. The CDR3 region has the DNA TGTGCCAGCAGCGCCTCGGGTTCCGCTTTCTTT.

The V gene is TRBV7-8, the J gene TRBJ2-1; no clear D gene. Germline V lookup: CDR1 SGHVS, CDR2 FQNEAQ. The CDR3 is 15 residues long. V gave up 1 base and J gave up 5 bases, with 12 bases separating them. The CDR3 reads CASSLGRRRNNEQFF. CDR3 nucleotides: TGTGCCAGCAGCTTAGGACGGAGACGCAACAATGAGCAGTTCTTC.

The gene calls are TRBV7-9 and TRBJ1-2; possible D gene TRBD1, 6 bases. V dropped 4 bases and J dropped 3 bases, with 9 bases sitting between them. The germline gives CDR1 SEHNR, CDR2 FQNEAQ (reference sequence). The CDR3 length is 13 residues. For the CDR3, the DNA is TGTGCCAGCAGCTATAACAGGGACTATGGCTACACCTTC. Protein sequence: CASSYNRDYGYTF.

The rearrangement joins TRBV18 to TRBJ1-1, with D possibly matching TRBD1 (6 bases). The germline V gene has CDR1 KGHSH and CDR2 LQKENI. The CDR3 runs to 15 residues. V lost 2 bases and J 1 base, leaving 11 bases between the germline ends. The DNA for the CDR3 is TGTGCCAGCTCACCATCCAGGGGAACGAACACTGAAGCTTTCTTT. It is translated as CASSPSRGTNTEAFF.

The genes are TRBV4-3 and TRBJ1-2; D call uncertain. The germline V and J ends were trimmed by 0 bases and 9 bases, with 17 bases remaining between them. Germline V CDR1 and CDR2: LGHNA, YSLEER. This CDR3 contains 15 residues. The CDR3 bases are TGCGCCAGCAGCCAAGAGCCGTCCGCAAGCGATCGCTACACCTTC. Amino acids: CASSQEPSASDRYTF.

V usage is TRBV25-1 and J usage is TRBJ1-4; a weak D match, TRBD1 (5 bases). Trimming left V 0 bases short and J 1 base short, with 6 bases between. CDR1 and CDR2 (germline): MGHDK, SYGVNS. The CDR3 is 15 amino acids. CDR3 residues: CASSEYGGTNEKLFF. In nucleotides, the CDR3 is TGTGCCAGCAGTGAATACGGGGGAACTAATGAAAAACTGTTTTTT.

The gene calls are TRBV11-3 and TRBJ1-6; D is unresolved. CDR1 and CDR2 from the germline V gene are SGHNT and YENEEA. The V and J ends lost 5 bases and 10 bases respectively, with 21 bases between them. The CDR3 length is 16 residues. The CDR3 nucleotides are TGTGCCAGCAGCCCACGTATGAAAGTGGCTAGGTCACCCCTCCACTTT. Translating gives CASSPRMKVARSPLHF.